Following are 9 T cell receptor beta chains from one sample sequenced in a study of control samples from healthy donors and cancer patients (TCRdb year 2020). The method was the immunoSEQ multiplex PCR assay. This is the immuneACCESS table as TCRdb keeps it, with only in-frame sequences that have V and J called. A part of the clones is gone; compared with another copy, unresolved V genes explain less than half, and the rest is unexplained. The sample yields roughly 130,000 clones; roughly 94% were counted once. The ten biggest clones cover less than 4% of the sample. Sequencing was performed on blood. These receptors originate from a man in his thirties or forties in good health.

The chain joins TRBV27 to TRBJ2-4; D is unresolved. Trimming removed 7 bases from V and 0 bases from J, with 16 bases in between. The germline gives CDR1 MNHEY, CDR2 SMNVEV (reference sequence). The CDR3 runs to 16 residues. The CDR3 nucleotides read TGTGCCAGCACCCCCCAAGCAGGAGTAGCCAAAAACATTCAGTACTTC. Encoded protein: CASTPQAGVAKNIQYF.

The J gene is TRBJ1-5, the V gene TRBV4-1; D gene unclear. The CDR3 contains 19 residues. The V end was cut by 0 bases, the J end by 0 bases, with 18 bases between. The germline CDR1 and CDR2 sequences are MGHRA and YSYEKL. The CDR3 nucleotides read TGCGCCAGCAGCCAAGATCCTGAGCAGGTTGCGTCTAGCAATCAGCCCCAGCATTTT. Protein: CASSQDPEQVASSNQPQHF.

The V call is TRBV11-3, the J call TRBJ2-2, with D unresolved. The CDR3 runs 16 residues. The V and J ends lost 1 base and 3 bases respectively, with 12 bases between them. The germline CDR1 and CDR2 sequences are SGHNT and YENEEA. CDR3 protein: CASSLGRGQYTGELFF. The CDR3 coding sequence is TGTGCCAGCAGCTTAGGGCGTGGGCAGTACACCGGGGAGCTGTTTTTT.

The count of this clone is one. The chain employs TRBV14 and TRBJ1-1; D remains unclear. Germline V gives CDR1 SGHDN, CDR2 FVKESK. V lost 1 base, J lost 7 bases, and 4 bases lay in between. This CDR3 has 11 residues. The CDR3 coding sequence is TGTGCCAGCAGCCAAGGCGGTGAAGCTTTCTTT. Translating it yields CASSQGGEAFF.

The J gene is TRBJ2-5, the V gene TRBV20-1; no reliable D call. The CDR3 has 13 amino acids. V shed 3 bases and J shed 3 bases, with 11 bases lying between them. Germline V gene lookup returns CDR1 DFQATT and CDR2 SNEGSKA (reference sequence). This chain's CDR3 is CSASRQPEETQYF. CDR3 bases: TGCAGTGCTAGTAGGCAGCCTGAAGAGACCCAGTACTTC.

The CDR3 DNA reads TGTGCCAGCAGCCCGACACAGGGTTTCATGCGGGAGACCCAGTACTTC. This translates into CASSPTQGFMRETQYF. V usage is TRBV7-8 and J usage is TRBJ2-5, with D perhaps TRBD1 (6 bases). Trimming took off 5 bases at V and 5 bases at J, with 21 bases between the two ends. CDR1 and CDR2 from the germline V gene are SGHVS and FQNEAQ. There are 16 residues in the CDR3.

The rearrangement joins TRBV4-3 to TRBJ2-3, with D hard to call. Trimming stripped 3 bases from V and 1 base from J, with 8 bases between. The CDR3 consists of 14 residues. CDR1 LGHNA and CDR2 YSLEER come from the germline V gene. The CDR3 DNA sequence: TGCGCCAGCAGCCACCGGCGTGGCACAGATACGCAGTATTTT. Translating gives CASSHRRGTDTQYF.

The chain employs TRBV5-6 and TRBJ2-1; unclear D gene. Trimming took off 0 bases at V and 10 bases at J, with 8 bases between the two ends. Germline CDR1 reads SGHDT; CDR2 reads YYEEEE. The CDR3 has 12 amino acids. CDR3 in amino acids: CASSLGAGEQFF. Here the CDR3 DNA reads TGTGCCAGCAGCTTGGGGGCCGGGGAGCAGTTCTTC.

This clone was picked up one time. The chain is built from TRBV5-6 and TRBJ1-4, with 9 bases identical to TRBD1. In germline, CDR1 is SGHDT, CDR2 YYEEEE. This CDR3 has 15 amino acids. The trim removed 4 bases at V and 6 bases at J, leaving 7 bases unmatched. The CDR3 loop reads CASSAAGTGYEKLFF. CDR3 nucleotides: TGTGCCAGCAGCGCTGCCGGGACAGGGTATGAAAAACTGTTTTTT.